This TCR beta chain originates from a study of T cell responses to AZD1222 COVID-19 vaccine. Study findings and constraints: Scientists sampled the repertoires only once the peak T cell response had passed. At 160-218 and 743-854, vaccine-associated CD4 TCRs were dominant, and they spanned spike.

This clone was seen only a few times. Its antigen is not identified. TCRdb's table, derived via immunoSEQ multiplex PCR, lists solely in-frame clones and lacks some. The sample includes 100,000 or so clones, around 87% of them seen just once. Germline CDR1 reads SEHNR; CDR2 reads FQNEAQ (reference sequence). This CDR3 spans 13 amino acids. The V gene lost 4 bases and the J gene lost 0 bases, with 4 bases spanning the gap. This chain joins TRBV7-9 and TRBJ2-4, with unresolved D. The receptor's source is an adult in good health. This specimen consisted of peripheral blood, obtained on day 0 of AZD1222 vaccination. The CDR3 DNA reads TGTGCCAGCAGCTCACTAGCCAAAAACATTCAGTACTTC. This translates into CASSSLAKNIQYF.